This T cell receptor (beta chain) was captured by sequencing in a study of blood T cell repertoires in COVID-19. Study context: Sites in the United States, Italy and Spain provided acute and convalescent COVID-19 samples.

Germline assignment: CDR1 SQVTM and CDR2 ANQGSEA. The V end was cut by 7 bases, the J end by 5 bases, with 14 bases between. The CDR3 has 12 residues. Method: immunoSEQ multiplex PCR; TCRdb's copy keeps in-frame clones and lacks some. Here the sample spans 470,000 or so clones, roughly 88% being singletons. The TCR was taken from a human donor in a cohort sampled during active COVID-19. The source material was peripheral blood. The V call is TRBV29-1, the J call TRBJ1-1; possibly TRBD1 for D (5 bases). CDR3 loop: CSALGGDTEAFF. The CDR3 nucleotides read TGCAGCGCCCTAGGAGGGGATACTGAAGCTTTCTTT.